Following are 20 T cell receptor beta chains from one sample sequenced in a study of shared clonotypes between healthy human individuals. Method: immunoSEQ multiplex PCR; TCRdb's copy keeps in-frame clones and lacks some. The data contain some 1,400,000 clones, 95% to 97% of them singletons. The sample was naive CD4+ T cells sorted from blood. Subset specified: CD45RA+ positively selected. Receptor source: a man younger than 45 in good health.

This sequence joins TRBV2 and TRBJ2-2; D may be TRBD2 (5 bases). The CDR3 runs 15 residues. The V gene lost 7 bases and the J gene lost 4 bases, with 16 bases spanning the gap. The germline V gene encodes CDR1 SNHLY and CDR2 FYNNEI. The CDR3 here is CASNRGASSTGELFF. CDR3 DNA sequence: TGTGCCAGCAATCGGGGAGCGAGTTCCACCGGGGAGCTGTTTTTT.

The genes are TRBV19 and TRBJ2-7; 8 nucleotides line up with TRBD2. The V gene end was trimmed by 5 bases and the J gene end by 3 bases; junction bases not matched to a gene: 6. Germline V CDR1 and CDR2: LNHDA, SQIVND (reference sequence). The CDR3 consists of 14 residues. The DNA of the CDR3 is TGTGCCAGTAGTCGAGGGACTAGGAGCTACGAGCAGTACTTC. It is translated as CASSRGTRSYEQYF.

The chain employs TRBV2 and TRBJ2-5, with TRBD2 matching 9 bases. The CDR3 has 14 residues. Germline values: CDR1 SNHLY, CDR2 FYNNEI. V lost 9 bases to trimming and J lost 0 bases; unmatched junction nucleotides: 5. Here the CDR3 reads CASWTSADQETQYF. The CDR3 DNA reads as TGTGCCAGTTGGACTAGCGCAGACCAAGAGACCCAGTACTTC.

The chain couples TRBV9 to TRBJ2-2; the D gene is possibly TRBD1 (6 bases). Germline assignment: CDR1 SGDLS and CDR2 YYNGEE. CDR3 length: 16 residues. The ends were cut back, 0 bases at V and 4 bases at J, with 13 bases in the middle. The DNA of the CDR3 is TGTGCCAGCAGCGTAGTGCAGGGGAGAGGCACCGGGGAGCTGTTTTTT. Amino acids: CASSVVQGRGTGELFF.

The rearrangement uses TRBV6-5 and TRBJ1-2; no clear D. V lost 6 bases and J lost 4, with 15 bases in between. Germline CDR1 and CDR2: MNHEY and SVGAGI. This CDR3 has 14 amino acids. The CDR3 nucleotides read TGTGCCAGCAGCAGGAGTCTCTCCGGCTATGGCTACACCTTC. This gives the protein CASSRSLSGYGYTF.

V is TRBV2 and J is TRBJ1-2; tentatively, D is TRBD1 (5 bases). The V end lost 3 bases, the J end lost 8 bases, and 19 bases lay between the germline ends. This CDR3 spans 15 amino acids. The germline V gene has CDR1 SNHLY and CDR2 FYNNEI. The CDR3 loop reads CASSEVRGTTSGYTF. In nucleotides, the CDR3 is TGTGCCAGCAGTGAGGTCCGGGGGACGACTTCCGGCTACACCTTC. Complete variable domain (other parts from reference TRBV2 and TRBJ1-2): EPEVTQTPSHQVTQMGQEVILRCVPISNHLYFYWYRQILGQKVEFLVSFYNNEISEKSEIFDDQFSVERPDGSNFTLKIRSTKLEDSAMYFCASSEVRGTTSGYTFGSGTRLTVV.

V is TRBV2 and J is TRBJ2-7, with D perhaps matching TRBD1 (6 bases). The CDR3 runs to 14 residues. Trimming pared 8 bases from V and 0 bases from J, leaving 14 bases between. CDR1 is SNHLY, CDR2 FYNNEI, per germline. Here the CDR3 DNA reads TGTGCCAGCGGCCCGGACAGTTACTCCTACGAGCAGTACTTC. Translating it yields CASGPDSYSYEQYF.

The chain couples TRBV28 to TRBJ2-7; D is uncertain. Germline CDR1 MDHEN, CDR2 SYDVKM. V lost 7 bases to trimming and J lost 0 bases, with 7 bases between them. This CDR3 is 12 amino acids long. The CDR3 here is CASKASSYEQYF. DNA for the CDR3: TGTGCCAGCAAGGCGAGCTCCTACGAGCAGTACTTC.

This chain joins TRBV4-3 and TRBJ2-3; 12 bases agree with TRBD2. Losses at the gene ends were 4 bases for V and 9 bases for J; bases not matched to a gene: 14. Per germline, CDR1 LGHNA and CDR2 YSLEER. CDR3 length: 17 amino acids. CDR3: CASSPTSGRSHSPTQYF. CDR3 nucleotides: TGCGCCAGCAGCCCCACTAGCGGGAGGAGCCATAGCCCCACGCAGTATTTT.

The V gene is TRBV28, the J gene TRBJ2-7; perhaps TRBD1 as D (5 bases). Germline values: CDR1 MDHEN, CDR2 SYDVKM. Between the trimmed V and J ends, which lost 3 bases and 2 bases, there was a span of 14 bases. The CDR3 spans 15 residues. DNA for the CDR3: TGTGCCAGCAGTTTTGCAATAGGGGCGGCCTACGAGCAGTACTTC. This codes for CASSFAIGAAYEQYF.

The rearrangement uses TRBV5-1 and TRBJ2-3, with D uncertain. CDR1 and CDR2 from the germline V gene are SGHRS and YFSETQ. This CDR3 is built from 14 residues. Trimming left V 0 bases short and J 6 bases short, with 11 bases between. CDR3 region: CASSLAKGLDTQYF. The CDR3 bases are TGCGCCAGCAGCTTGGCGAAGGGTTTGGATACGCAGTATTTT.

V usage is TRBV7-6 and J usage is TRBJ2-3; D might be TRBD2 (5 bases). Per the germline V gene, CDR1 is SGHVS and CDR2 is FNYEAQ. The CDR3 is 15 residues long. V shed 5 bases and J shed 1 base, with 13 bases lying between them. CDR3 sequence reads: CASSSTRTGTDTQYF. As DNA, the CDR3 is TGTGCCAGCAGCAGTACTAGGACTGGCACAGATACGCAGTATTTT.

The CDR3 spells CASSPPGLAGGSSYNEQFF. Written as DNA, the CDR3 is TGTGCCAGCAGCCCCCCGGGACTAGCGGGAGGGAGCTCCTACAATGAGCAGTTCTTC. The chain carries TRBV9 and TRBJ2-1, with 16 bases that match TRBD2. Germline V gene sequence: CDR1 SGDLS, CDR2 YYNGEE. This CDR3 contains 19 residues. The V segment lost 4 bases and the J segment 0 bases; nucleotides outside the gene matches: 7.

The chain recombines TRBV19 with TRBJ1-1; weak D call: TRBD1 (6 bases). Germline lookup yields CDR1 LNHDA and CDR2 SQIVND (reference sequence). The CDR3 totals 15 residues. V lost 6 bases, J lost 0 bases, and 14 bases lay in between. CDR3 loop: CASSTRGTLNTEAFF. In DNA, the CDR3 is TGTGCCAGTAGCACTAGGGGGACTTTGAACACTGAAGCTTTCTTT. Supplemented by reference TRBV19 and TRBJ1-1, the full variable domain reads DGGITQSPKYLFRKEGQNVTLSCEQNLNHDAMYWYRQDPGQGLRLIYYSQIVNDFQKGDIAEGYSVSREKKESFPLTVTSAQKNPTAFYLCASSTRGTLNTEAFFGQGTRLTVV.

The chain joins TRBV21-1 to TRBJ1-1; TRBD1, as called in the table, went unchecked against the DNA. TRBV21-1 is flagged as a pseudogene. The CDR3 runs to 15 residues. Here the CDR3 reads CASSTLVQVGTEAFF. The CDR3 region has the DNA TGTGCCAGCAGCACCCTCGTACAGGTGGGCACTGAAGCTTTCTTT.

This chain uses TRBV18 with TRBJ2-1; maybe TRBD1 (6 bases). The CDR3 spans 13 residues. The germline gives CDR1 KGHSH, CDR2 LQKENI. Trimming removed 4 bases at V and 9 bases at J, with 13 bases between. The CDR3 nucleotides read TGTGCCAGCTCACAGAACAGGGCCGGTGAGCAGTTCTTC. Protein: CASSQNRAGEQFF.

The chain carries TRBV27 and TRBJ1-5; perhaps TRBD1 as D (6 bases). The germline gives CDR1 MNHEY, CDR2 SMNVEV (reference sequence). This CDR3 has 19 residues. V dropped 6 bases and J dropped 0 bases, with 24 bases sitting between them. The DNA of the CDR3 is TGTGCCAGCAGGCCTAATCAGGGGCCACCCCAAATTAGCAATCAGCCCCAGCATTTT. It specifies CASRPNQGPPQISNQPQHF.

Regarding this clone: This same CDR3 is encoded by further DNA sequences in the sample. The CDR3 bases are TGTGCCAGCTCACCGAGGGGCACAGATACGCAGTATTTT. Its protein product is CASSPRGTDTQYF. J is TRBJ2-3 and V is TRBV18, with D perhaps TRBD2 (5 bases). This CDR3 is built from 13 residues. CDR1 and CDR2 from the germline V gene are KGHSH and LQKENI. V dropped 3 bases and J dropped 1 base, with 5 bases sitting between them. Full variable domain (rest looked up from reference TRBV18 and TRBJ2-3): NAGVMQNPRHLVRRRGQEARLRCSPMKGHSHVYWYRQLPEEGLKFMVYLQKENIIDESGMPKERFSAEFPKEGPSILRIQQVVRGDSAAYFCASSPRGTDTQYFGPGTRLTVL.

In this sample, this clone turned up once. The chain recombines TRBV18 with TRBJ2-3; 8 bases are a match to TRBD2. The CDR3 covers 15 residues. Trimming cost V 4 bases and J 0 bases; bases outside gene matches: 3. Germline V gene data show CDR1 as KGHSH and CDR2 as LQKENI. CDR3 sequence: CASSRREGSTDTQYF. The CDR3 nucleotides are TGTGCCAGCTCACGTCGGGAGGGTAGCACAGATACGCAGTATTTT.

This chain joins TRBV2 and TRBJ2-3, with 8 bases identical to TRBD1. Losses at the gene ends were 7 bases for V and 1 base for J; bases not matched to a gene: 13. Germline CDR1 is SNHLY and CDR2 is FYNNEI. There are 17 residues in the CDR3. CDR3 in DNA: TGTGCCAGCACCAAAGGACAGGGCCAGTGGGGCACAGATACGCAGTATTTT. It codes for CASTKGQGQWGTDTQYF.